The clone carrying this TCR beta chain was observed a handful of times. The antigen is not known. TCRdb reprocessed the reads via MiXCR and lists one record per CDR3 protein. The sample carries a few hundred thousand distinct CDR3 sequences, about 33% recorded once. The sample comes from a study of T cell repertoires in cytomegalovirus infection. Turning to the study itself: HLA-C-restricted CMV epitopes, recently identified, and well-studied HLA-B-restricted ones were used by the study. From public TCR beta signatures came an indication of both CMV infection and matching HLA type.

J was trimmed by 5 bases and V by 6 bases; bases with no gene match: 7. CDR3 size: 14 residues. Germline values: CDR1 SQVTM, CDR2 ANQGSEA. Study-wide findings and caveats: Dominant in the ex vivo response were TCR beta clonotypes restricted by HLA-C and specific for CMV.

The rearrangement joins TRBV29-1 to TRBJ2-1; 10 nucleotides align to TRBD2. The material sequenced was cultured PBMCs, taken from culture after CMV antigen stimulation. The TCR comes from a human donor in good health (CMV status not recorded). Some clones in this sample may be carry-over from other donors' samples. CDR3 loop: CSVWEREGNNEQFF. The DNA for the CDR3 is TGCAGCGTGTGGGAGCGGGAGGGCAACAATGAGCAGTTCTTC.